The present TCR beta chain was sequenced within a study of cytomegalovirus exposure and HLA in healthy donors. General observations from the study: Based on reports, TCR beta sequences accurately predicted HLA-A and HLA-B alleles for most subjects. Three chains linked to CMV were shown in vitro to be specific for CMV antigens. In an earlier analysis, productive rearrangement rates for most beta V segments clustered near 87% or 30%.

Of note for this clone: Its antigen is as yet unknown.

Nominally healthy donors provided the samples, though records likely missed some immune exposures. V lost 9 bases and J lost 10; bases outside the gene matches: 10. The CDR3 loop spans 13 amino acids. Germline loops: CDR1 LNHDA, CDR2 SQIVND (reference sequence). The primer mix had 60 Vbeta and 13 Jbeta primers. Clones were sequenced by immunoSEQ multiplex PCR, and TCRdb holds only the in-frame ones, with some missing. This sample has 110,000 or so clones, with less than 80% found just once. The sample comprised PBMCs. The TCR was taken from a woman between 45 and 65 years old in good health and CMV-seropositive. The J gene is TRBJ1-4, the V gene TRBV19, with 8 bases aligning to TRBD1. CDR3 amino acids: CASHDRGGRKLFF. For the CDR3, the DNA is TGTGCCAGCCACGACAGGGGAGGGAGAAAACTGTTTTTT.